This T cell receptor (beta chain) was sequenced during a study of cytomegalovirus exposure and HLA in healthy donors. Study-wide results and limits: The TCR clusters that emerged in the first cohort tended, a later analysis found, to co-occur in the approximately 110 validation repertoires.

Comments on this clone: The target antigen is unknown.

The table came from immunoSEQ multiplex PCR; TCRdb's copy has only in-frame clones and leaves some out. The table has more than 80,000 clones, approximately 90% seen once. Germline loops: CDR1 SGHRS, CDR2 YFSETQ. The length of the CDR3 is 13 residues. V was shortened by 2 bases and J by 7 bases, with 13 bases between the two germline ends. Sequenced input: PBMCs. The receptor was isolated from a woman under 30 in good health and CMV-seropositive. The gene calls are TRBV5-1 and TRBJ2-7; D gene ambiguous. CDR3 protein: CASSFSSDSEQYV. Here the CDR3 DNA reads TGCGCCAGCAGCTTCTCGTCCGACTCAGAGCAGTACGTC.